This T cell receptor (beta chain) was found in a study of response to subunit inactivated influenza vaccine (dated by TCRdb to the late 2010s). Turning to the overall study: Deep quantitative profiling of the T cell receptor repertoire was used in the study to follow responses to a trivalent subunit inactivated influenza vaccine.

Of note for this clonotype: The specificity of this receptor is unknown. Per-base qualities were not stored, and no clone one base away is much larger.

Receptor libraries were prepared by RT-PCR. The instrument was an Illumina HiSeq 2500. The raw public data were reprocessed by TCRdb itself: fastp quality trimming at Q25, MiXCR clonotype calling, in-frame beta chains only. Each CDR3 protein appears once, grouped with its most common genes and DNA. In this sample the table shows about 480,000 distinct CDR3 sequences, around 13% of which occur a single time. The ten largest clones take up around 13% of the sample. The full study reports these points: The authors suggested that each seasonal influenza vaccination may recruit only a limited number of new T cells.

From its cysteine to its phenylalanine, the CDR3 spans 15 amino acids. Just CDR3 DNA is preserved here, 45 bases in frame from base 1. CDR1 and CDR2 are drawn from the germline V gene (reference sequence): SGHNT, YYREEE. V ends up 5 bases short and J 4 bases short, with an unmatched junction base count of 5. The time point label for this specimen denotes: around 45 days after influenza vaccine administration. This clonotype was sampled from a man aged 50-60 years who received an inactivated influenza vaccine. Donor details come from another sample of the same person, matched by shared clones. This chain is built from TRBV5-4 and TRBJ2-3; 12 middle bases align to TRBD2. This specimen consisted of PBMCs from blood, obtained about 40 days after vaccination. CDR3 region: CASRASGGASDTQYF. The nucleotide sequence is TGTGCCAGCAGGGCTAGCGGGGGGGCCTCAGATACGCAGTATTTT.